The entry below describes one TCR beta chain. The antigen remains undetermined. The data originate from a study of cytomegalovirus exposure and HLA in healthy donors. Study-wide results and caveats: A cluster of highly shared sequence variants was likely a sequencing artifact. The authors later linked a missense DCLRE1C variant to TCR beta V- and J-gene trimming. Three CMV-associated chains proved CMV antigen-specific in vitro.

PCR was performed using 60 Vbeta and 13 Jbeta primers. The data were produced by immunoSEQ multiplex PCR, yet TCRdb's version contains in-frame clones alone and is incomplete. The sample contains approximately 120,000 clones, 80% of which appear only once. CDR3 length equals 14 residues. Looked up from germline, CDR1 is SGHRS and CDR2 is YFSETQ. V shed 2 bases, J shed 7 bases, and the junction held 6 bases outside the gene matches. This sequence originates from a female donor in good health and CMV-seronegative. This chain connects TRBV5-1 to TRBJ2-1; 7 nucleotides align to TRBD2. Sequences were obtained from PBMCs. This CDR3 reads CASSLNSGLNEQFF. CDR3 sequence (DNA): TGCGCCAGCAGCTTAAATAGCGGGTTGAATGAGCAGTTCTTC.